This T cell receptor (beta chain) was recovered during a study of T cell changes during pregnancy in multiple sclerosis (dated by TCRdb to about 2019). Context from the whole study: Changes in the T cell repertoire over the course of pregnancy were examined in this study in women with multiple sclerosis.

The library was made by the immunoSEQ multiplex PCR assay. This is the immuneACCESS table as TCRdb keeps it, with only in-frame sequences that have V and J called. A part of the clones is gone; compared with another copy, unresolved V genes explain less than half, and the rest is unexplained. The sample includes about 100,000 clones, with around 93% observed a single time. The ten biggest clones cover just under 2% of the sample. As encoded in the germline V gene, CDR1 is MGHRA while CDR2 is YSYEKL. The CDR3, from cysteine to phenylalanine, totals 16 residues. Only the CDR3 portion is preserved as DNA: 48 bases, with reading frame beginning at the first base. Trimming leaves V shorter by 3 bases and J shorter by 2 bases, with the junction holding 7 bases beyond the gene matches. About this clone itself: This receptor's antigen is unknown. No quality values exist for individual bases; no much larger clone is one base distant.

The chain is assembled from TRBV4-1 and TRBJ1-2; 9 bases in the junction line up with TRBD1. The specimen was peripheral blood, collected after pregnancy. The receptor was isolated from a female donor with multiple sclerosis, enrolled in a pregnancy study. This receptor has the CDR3 CASSQPGQGLNYGYTF. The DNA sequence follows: TGCGCCAGCAGCCAGCCGGGACAGGGACTAAACTATGGCTACACCTTC.